Following are 14 T cell receptor beta chains from one sample sequenced in a study of blood T cell repertoires in COVID-19. Some clones are missing from TCRdb's copy, which holds only in-frame ones; the method was immunoSEQ multiplex PCR. Of more than 95,000 clones in the sample, 81% were seen once. The specimen was peripheral blood. The receptors were sampled from a man between 25 and 39 years old with COVID-19, enrolled during active disease.

This chain joins TRBV30 and TRBJ1-6; no definite D call. The CDR3 is made up of 13 amino acids. Germline V lookup: CDR1 GTSNPN, CDR2 SVGIG (reference sequence). Trimming took off 2 bases at V and 7 bases at J, with 9 bases between the two ends. The CDR3 is CAWSRAINSPLHF. CDR3 DNA: TGTGCCTGGAGTCGCGCAATCAATTCACCCCTCCACTTT.

The chain has TRBV7-8 and TRBJ1-2; D is unclear. The CDR3 loop spans 15 amino acids. The ends were cut back, 1 base at V and 3 bases at J, with 12 bases in the middle. Germline CDR1 and CDR2: SGHVS and FQNEAQ. The CDR3 reads CASSLDVGFHYGYTF. CDR3 nucleotides: TGTGCCAGCAGCTTAGATGTCGGTTTCCACTATGGCTACACCTTC.

Worth noting for this clone: Other DNA sequences in the sample encode the same CDR3. This chain joins TRBV5-1 and TRBJ1-2; D is ambiguous. Trimming pared 8 bases from V and 4 bases from J, leaving 12 bases between. The germline gives CDR1 SGHRS, CDR2 YFSETQ. There are 12 residues in the CDR3. CDR3: CASRQGLYGYTF. The DNA of the CDR3 is TGCGCCAGTAGACAAGGACTCTATGGCTACACCTTC.

The table lists this clone with a count of one. V gene TRBV11-3 combines with J gene TRBJ2-6, with TRBD1 as a possible D gene (6 bases). This CDR3 is 17 amino acids long. CDR1 SGHNT and CDR2 YENEEA come from the germline V gene. The V end lost 7 bases, the J end lost 0 bases, and 16 bases lay between the germline ends. The CDR3 DNA follows: TGTGCCAGCACCTCGGACAGTTATGTCTCTGGGGCCAACGTCCTGACTTTC. Amino acids: CASTSDSYVSGANVLTF.

This chain connects TRBV9 to TRBJ2-7; 7 bases are a match to TRBD1. The CDR3 is 16 residues long. The germline V gene has CDR1 SGDLS and CDR2 YYNGEE. Unmatched junction bases numbered 10, after V lost 4 bases and J lost 0 bases. This CDR3 reads CASSSNRDSGSYEQYF. DNA of the CDR3: TGTGCCAGCAGCTCCAACCGGGACAGCGGCTCCTACGAGCAGTACTTC.

This clone was counted a few times. The chain combines TRBV21-1 with TRBJ2-1; no check of the table's D call, TRBD2, against the DNA was made. TRBV21-1 is assigned pseudogene status. This CDR3 region has 17 residues. As DNA, the CDR3 is TGTGCCAGCAGCAACCCCCGACTAGCGGATTCTTACAATGAGCAGTTCTTC. Translated, it gives CASSNPRLADSYNEQFF.

The rearrangement links TRBV10-1 to TRBJ2-1, with 9 bases matching TRBD2. The ends lost 8 bases at V and 6 bases at J; junction bases unmatched: 8. Germline CDR1 WNHNN, CDR2 SYGVQD (reference sequence). This CDR3 comprises 14 residues. CDR3 coding DNA: TGCGCCAGCGCCGGGGCGGGAGGGAGCAATGAGCAGTTCTTC. Translating gives CASAGAGGSNEQFF.

V gene TRBV24-1 combines with J gene TRBJ2-2; 10 bases agree with TRBD1. The V gene end was trimmed by 4 bases and the J gene end by 4 bases; junction bases not matched to a gene: 2. CDR3 size: 15 residues. Looked up from germline, CDR1 is KGHDR and CDR2 is SFDVKD. The chain's CDR3 is CATSERQGATGELFF. The CDR3 bases are TGTGCCACCAGTGAACGACAGGGGGCCACCGGGGAGCTGTTTTTT.

The gene calls are TRBV2 and TRBJ1-5; TRBD1 aligns across 7 bases. The length of the CDR3 is 15 residues. Germline CDR1 is SNHLY and CDR2 is FYNNEI. V lost 7 bases to trimming and J lost 2 bases; unmatched junction nucleotides: 8. In DNA form, the CDR3 reads TGTGCCAGCACCGTACAGGGGATGGGCAATCAGCCCCAGCATTTT. Translating gives CASTVQGMGNQPQHF. The whole variable domain, remainder taken from reference TRBV2 and TRBJ1-5, is EPEVTQTPSHQVTQMGQEVILRCVPISNHLYFYWYRQILGQKVEFLVSFYNNEISEKSEIFDDQFSVERPDGSNFTLKIRSTKLEDSAMYFCASTVQGMGNQPQHFGDGTRLSIL.

This clone came up once. The rearrangement links TRBV21-1 to TRBJ2-7; the D segment call TRBD1 is taken from the table without a DNA check. TRBV21-1 is shown as a pseudogene. The CDR3 consists of 14 residues. In DNA, the CDR3 is TGTGCCAGCAGCAAGGACAGATCCCCAGGCGAGCAGTACTTC. Translating it yields CASSKDRSPGEQYF.

As for this clone: The same CDR3 arises from other DNA sequences in this sample as well. The V gene is TRBV5-1, the J gene TRBJ2-3; D possibly corresponds to TRBD2 (5 bases). The CDR3 loop spans 14 amino acids. Trimming removed 2 bases at V and 5 bases at J, with 12 bases between. Germline V gene lookup returns CDR1 SGHRS and CDR2 YFSETQ. Here the CDR3 reads CASSLGLAGDTQYF. The CDR3 nucleotides read TGCGCCAGCAGCTTAGGTCTAGCAGGAGATACGCAGTATTTT.

This clone was seen a few times. V and J are TRBV12-3 or TRBV12-4 and TRBJ1-4, with 7 bases that match TRBD1. The ends lost 4 bases at V and 12 bases at J; junction bases unmatched: 5. The CDR3 totals 12 residues. In DNA, the CDR3 is TGTGCCAGCAGTTCAGTAGGGGGCGAACTGTTTTTT. This codes for CASSSVGGELFF.

The genes are TRBV27 and TRBJ1-4, with D unclear. V lost 2 bases to trimming and J lost 11 bases, with 15 bases between them. Germline V gene sequence: CDR1 MNHEY, CDR2 SMNVEV (reference sequence). The CDR3 runs to 14 residues. CDR3 coding DNA: TGTGCCAGCAGTTTAGGAGGACCCTCCAGGAAACTGTTTTTT. Translation gives CASSLGGPSRKLFF.

A note on this clone: One end of the junction varies from germline; a read error may be responsible. The chain carries TRBV7-7 and TRBJ2-1; 7 bases agree with TRBD1. Germline CDR1 is SSHAT and CDR2 is FNYEAQ (reference sequence). This CDR3 contains 16 residues. The DNA of the CDR3 is TGTGCTAGCAGCTTAGACGGACAGGTCTCCTACAATGAGCAGTTCTTC. This gives the protein CASSLDGQVSYNEQFF.